These T cell receptor beta chains were read from a single sample in a study of CD8 T cells in ankylosing spondylitis. Each CDR3 protein gets one entry after TCRdb re-called the 5' RACE reads with MiXCR. Of under 200,000 distinct CDR3 sequences in the sample, 9.8% were seen once. Sequences were obtained from blood, either unsorted or a sorted T cell fraction (not recorded which). These receptors all stem from a female donor with ankylosing spondylitis or in good health (not recorded which). Each CDR3 is given with its conserved first and last residue. Each record gives: D gene, clone size, CDR3 length, V gene, J gene, CDR3 protein, CDR3 DNA. A D gene is named only where the DNA matches it firmly. Only part of the rows carry a size: once, few, many, or a class if the clone is expanded.

>TRBD2|NA|17|TRBV7-6|TRBJ2-1
CASSVPGGLGSGDEQFF
TGTGCCAGCAGCGTCCCGGGGGGTCTAGGGTCGGGGGATGAGCAGTTCTTC
>NA|few|11|TRBV7-9|TRBJ2-1
CASSLGWEQFF
TGTGCCAGCAGCTTAGGATGGGAGCAGTTCTTC
>TRBD2|NA|19|TRBV6-5|TRBJ2-4
CASSYPRGLADGGKNIQYF
TGTGCCAGCAGTTACCCGCGGGGACTAGCTGACGGGGGCAAAAACATTCAGTACTTC
>TRBD2|few|15|TRBV12-3/TRBV12-4|TRBJ2-7
CASSPGGARTYEQYF
TGTGCCAGCAGTCCGGGGGGGGCGCGGACCTACGAGCAGTACTTC
>NA|few|11|TRBV14|TRBJ2-7
CASSLGTQQYF
TGTGCCAGCAGCCTTGGAACACAGCAGTACTTC
>NA|many|16|TRBV7-9|TRBJ2-7
CASLTAAGTERYEQYF
TGTGCCAGCTTAACCGCCGCAGGGACGGAGCGCTACGAGCAGTACTTC
>NA|few|14|TRBV6-2/TRBV6-3|TRBJ2-7
CASSYVRELYEQYF
TGTGCCAGCAGTTACGTCAGGGAACTCTACGAGCAGTACTTC
>NA|many|15|TRBV20-1|TRBJ1-1
CSARGMDELGTEAFF
TGCAGTGCTAGAGGGATGGACGAATTGGGAACTGAAGCTTTCTTT
>NA|NA|14|TRBV27|TRBJ2-3
CASSLFGATDTQYF
TGTGCCAGCAGTTTATTCGGGGCCACAGATACGCAGTATTTT
>NA|NA|14|TRBV27|TRBJ2-7
CASSPTGFGNEQYF
TGTGCCAGCAGTCCAACAGGGTTCGGCAACGAGCAGTACTTC
>TRBD2|few|15|TRBV6-1|TRBJ2-1
CASTPGAGAYNEQFF
TGTGCCAGCACCCCGGGAGCGGGAGCCTACAATGAGCAGTTCTTC
>NA|NA|12|TRBV30|TRBJ2-7
CAWSGRGPEQYF
TGTGCCTGGAGTGGTCGTGGGCCCGAGCAGTACTTC
>TRBD2|NA|17|TRBV6-5|TRBJ2-5
CASSYSQTSGAQETQYF
TGTGCCAGCAGTTACTCCCAGACTAGCGGGGCCCAAGAGACCCAGTACTTC
>NA|many|16|TRBV6-5|TRBJ1-5
CASSYSPTGTGEPQHF
TGTGCCAGCAGTTACAGCCCGACAGGAACTGGGGAGCCCCAGCATTTT
>TRBD1|NA|14|TRBV5-1|TRBJ2-1
CASGLRGLDNEQFF
TGCGCCAGCGGGCTCAGGGGGCTCGACAATGAGCAGTTCTTC
>NA|NA|15|TRBV4-3|TRBJ2-1
CASSQDTGIFYEQFF
TGCGCCAGCAGCCAAGACACGGGAATATTCTATGAGCAGTTCTTC
>NA|many|15|TRBV5-1|TRBJ2-7
CASSSSEQGPYEQYF
TGCGCCAGCAGCTCTTCGGAACAGGGACCGTACGAGCAGTACTTC
>NA|few|14|TRBV28|TRBJ1-1
CASSFGLGNTEAFF
TGTGCCAGCAGTTTTGGGCTGGGGAACACTGAAGCTTTCTTT
>NA|NA|13|TRBV30|TRBJ2-5
CAWSEVSQETQYF
TGTGCCTGGAGTGAAGTCAGCCAAGAGACCCAGTACTTC
>NA|few|13|TRBV11-2|TRBJ2-1
CASSPSVENEQFF
TGTGCCAGCAGTCCAAGCGTAGAAAATGAGCAGTTCTTC
>TRBD2|many|15|TRBV5-5|TRBJ2-1
CASSLASGGGNEQFF
TGTGCCAGCAGCTTGGCTAGCGGCGGTGGGAATGAGCAGTTCTTC
>NA|few|15|TRBV6-5|TRBJ2-2
CASSYFLARGGELFF
TGTGCCAGCAGTTATTTCCTAGCGCGGGGCGGGGAGCTGTTTTTT
>NA|NA|17|TRBV14|TRBJ2-2
CASSQDPGGTNTGELFF
TGTGCCAGCAGCCAAGATCCGGGCGGGACGAACACCGGGGAGCTGTTTTTT
>NA|many|17|TRBV5-1|TRBJ2-6
CASSASGRISGANVLTF
TGCGCCAGCAGCGCGTCGGGACGAATTTCTGGGGCCAACGTCCTGACTTTC
>NA|few|13|TRBV2|TRBJ1-5
CASSEFLNQPQHF
TGTGCCAGCAGTGAATTTCTGAATCAGCCCCAGCATTTT
>NA|many|11|TRBV2|TRBJ2-3
CASEEGDTQYF
TGTGCCAGCGAGGAGGGTGATACGCAGTATTTT
>TRBD2|NA|13|TRBV6-6|TRBJ2-1
CASIPGGRGEQFF
TGTGCCAGCATCCCGGGGGGGAGGGGTGAGCAGTTCTTC
>NA|many|14|TRBV27|TRBJ1-1
CASSRTVQNTEAFF
TGTGCCAGCAGCCGGACAGTCCAGAACACTGAAGCTTTCTTT
>TRBD1|NA|11|TRBV29-1|TRBJ1-2
CSAAGGSGYTF
TGCAGCGCCGCAGGGGGCAGTGGCTACACCTTC
>TRBD2|NA|16|TRBV3-1|TRBJ2-1
CASSHSLAELWGEQFF
TGTGCCAGCAGCCACAGCCTAGCGGAACTATGGGGTGAGCAGTTCTTC
>NA|NA|13|TRBV9|TRBJ2-1
CASSASGINEQFF
TGTGCCAGCAGCGCTTCAGGGATCAATGAGCAGTTCTTC
>NA|many|14|TRBV5-4|TRBJ1-5
CASSSGRGNQPQHF
TGTGCCAGCAGCAGCGGACGGGGGAATCAGCCCCAGCATTTT
>TRBD1|many|14|TRBV5-1|TRBJ1-4
CASSLGQGNEKLFF
TGCGCCAGCAGCTTGGGACAGGGGAATGAAAAACTGTTTTTT
>NA|NA|15|TRBV24-1|TRBJ2-7
CATSAPDFALYEQYF
TGTGCCACCAGTGCCCCCGATTTTGCCCTCTACGAGCAGTACTTC
>NA|NA|13|TRBV4-3|TRBJ2-3
CASSQANGEDQYF
TGCGCCAGCAGCCAAGCTAACGGGGAGGATCAGTATTTT
>NA|many|15|TRBV6-2/TRBV6-3|TRBJ2-1
CASRTSGGPYNEQFF
TGTGCCAGCAGGACTAGTGGGGGACCCTACAATGAGCAGTTCTTC
>TRBD1|NA|13|TRBV30|TRBJ1-1
CAWSLAGGTEAFF
TGTGCCTGGAGTTTAGCAGGGGGCACTGAAGCTTTCTTT
>NA|NA|12|TRBV12-3/TRBV12-4|TRBJ1-2
CASTSGSYGYTF
TGTGCCAGCACCTCTGGCAGTTATGGCTACACCTTC
>NA|few|15|TRBV7-8|TRBJ2-5
CASSLPEVRGQTQYF
TGTGCCAGCAGCTTACCGGAAGTACGGGGGCAGACCCAGTACTTC
>TRBD1|NA|11|TRBV27|TRBJ1-5
CASTNGDRYHF
TGTGCCAGCACCAACGGGGACAGATACCATTTT
>NA|many|17|TRBV12-3/TRBV12-4|TRBJ2-2
CASSPAGSGANTGELFF
TGTGCCAGCAGCCCCGCCGGTTCAGGGGCAAACACCGGGGAGCTGTTTTTT
>NA|NA|15|TRBV6-1|TRBJ1-5
CASSEQTGSNQPQHF
TGTGCCAGCAGTGAGCAGACAGGCAGCAATCAGCCCCAGCATTTT
>TRBD2|NA|12|TRBV5-6|TRBJ2-1
CASDLAGYEQFF
TGTGCCAGCGACCTAGCGGGGTATGAGCAGTTCTTC
>NA|few|15|TRBV27|TRBJ2-3
CASSLSVVYTDTQYF
TGTGCCAGCAGTTTATCAGTAGTTTACACAGATACGCAGTATTTT
>NA|many|12|TRBV12-3/TRBV12-4|TRBJ1-1
CASSLGGSEAFF
TGTGCCAGCAGTTTAGGGGGATCTGAAGCTTTCTTT
>TRBD1|few|17|TRBV7-8|TRBJ2-7
CASSLEMGTGPINEQYF
TGTGCCAGCAGCTTAGAGATGGGGACAGGACCCATTAACGAGCAGTACTTC
>TRBD2|few|15|TRBV4-3|TRBJ2-1
CASSPGLAVGNEQFF
TGCGCCAGCAGCCCGGGGCTAGCGGTAGGAAATGAGCAGTTCTTC
>NA|many|14|TRBV12-3/TRBV12-4|TRBJ2-1
CASTAPNRDNEQFF
TGTGCCAGCACCGCGCCTAATAGGGACAATGAGCAGTTCTTC
>TRBD2|many|13|TRBV7-9|TRBJ2-1
CASRTSGNNEQFF
TGTGCCAGCAGAACTAGCGGGAACAATGAGCAGTTCTTC
>NA|many|17|TRBV4-3|TRBJ1-6
CASSQEPAGGVGSPLHF
TGCGCCAGCAGCCAAGAACCCGCCGGGGGAGTAGGTTCACCCCTCCACTTT
>TRBD2|few|16|TRBV7-2|TRBJ2-1
CASTIDGASGDNEQFF
TGTGCCAGCACCATAGACGGGGCTAGCGGGGACAATGAGCAGTTCTTC
>NA|many|12|TRBV20-1|TRBJ2-1
CSANDGVNEQFF
TGCAGTGCTAACGATGGGGTCAATGAGCAGTTCTTC
>NA|few|11|TRBV30|TRBJ2-1
CAWSGGNEQFF
TGTGCCTGGAGTGGGGGTAATGAGCAGTTCTTC
>TRBD2|many|14|TRBV7-2|TRBJ2-7
CASSLVAGWEEQYF
TGTGCCAGCAGCTTAGTAGCGGGATGGGAAGAGCAGTACTTC
>NA|few|12|TRBV20-1|TRBJ1-1
CSARDSRTEAFF
TGCAGTGCTAGAGATAGCAGAACTGAAGCTTTCTTT
>NA|few|16|TRBV2|TRBJ2-2
CASSDRLPVLTGELFF
TGTGCCAGCAGTGATAGGCTCCCAGTTCTCACCGGGGAGCTGTTTTTT
>TRBD2|few|14|TRBV9|TRBJ2-1
CASSPPDAGGEQFF
TGTGCCAGCAGCCCACCAGACGCGGGAGGGGAGCAGTTCTTC